These 19 T cell receptor beta chains were sequenced from one sample in a study of monozygotic twins with cystic fibrosis. Generated by immunoSEQ multiplex PCR, the TCRdb table keeps only in-frame clones and is missing some. The profile shows tens of thousands of clones, 66% of them singletons. The material sequenced was blood. Receptors originate from a girl between 10 and 17 years old with cystic fibrosis.

The V gene is TRBV27, the J gene TRBJ1-2, with D perhaps matching TRBD1 (6 bases). Germline V gene data show CDR1 as MNHEY and CDR2 as SMNVEV (reference sequence). CDR3 length: 17 residues. The V gene lost 3 bases and the J gene lost 9 bases, with 26 bases spanning the gap. The CDR3: CASSFPFVRGDLSSYTF. DNA of the CDR3: TGTGCCAGCAGTTTCCCGTTCGTGAGGGGGGATCTTAGTAGCTACACCTTC.

The chain uses TRBV10-2 and TRBJ2-1; TRBD2 aligns across 9 bases. CDR3 length: 15 amino acids. J lost 4 bases, V lost 7 bases, and 8 bases had no gene match. Germline assignment: CDR1 WSHSY and CDR2 SAAADI. The CDR3 loop is CASTALAGRYNEQFF. In DNA form, the CDR3 reads TGCGCCAGCACCGCCCTAGCGGGAAGATACAATGAGCAGTTCTTC.

The chain links TRBV7-9 to TRBJ2-7, with 9 nucleotides matching TRBD2. V was pared by 3 bases and J by 5 bases, with 8 bases of the junction left unmatched. Germline-derived CDR1 and CDR2 are SEHNR and FQNEAQ (reference sequence). This CDR3 has 15 residues. The CDR3 nucleotides are TGTGCCAGCAGCTTCCTAGCGGGACCAGTCGACGAGCAGTACTTC. It translates to CASSFLAGPVDEQYF.

This clone was observed a few times. V gene TRBV4-1 combines with J gene TRBJ1-1; D remains ambiguous. Germline-derived CDR1 and CDR2 are MGHRA and YSYEKL. The CDR3 totals 13 residues. The V end lost 4 bases, the J end lost 0 bases, and 6 bases lay between the germline ends. The CDR3 nucleotides are TGCGCCAGCAGCCCGGGAGTGAACACTGAAGCTTTCTTT. It is translated as CASSPGVNTEAFF.

This chain connects TRBV7-9 to TRBJ2-4; D call uncertain. The CDR3 has 14 amino acids. Per germline, CDR1 SEHNR and CDR2 FQNEAQ (reference sequence). Trimming removed 6 bases from V and 0 bases from J, with 9 bases in between. The CDR3 here is CASSPDLAKNIQYF. DNA for the CDR3: TGTGCCAGCAGTCCCGACCTAGCCAAAAACATTCAGTACTTC.

Here the CDR3 DNA reads TGTGCCAGTAGTATACTAGGACTAGCGGGACGAAATGAGCAGTTCTTC. It encodes CASSILGLAGRNEQFF. The chain is built from TRBV19 and TRBJ2-1; 12 positions match TRBD2. After removal of 2 bases from V and 7 bases from J, the junction contained 6 bases not matched to a gene. Germline lookup yields CDR1 LNHDA and CDR2 SQIVND (reference sequence). The CDR3 loop spans 16 amino acids. Drawing the rest from reference TRBV19 and TRBJ2-1, the complete variable domain is DGGITQSPKYLFRKEGQNVTLSCEQNLNHDAMYWYRQDPGQGLRLIYYSQIVNDFQKGDIAEGYSVSREKKESFPLTVTSAQKNPTAFYLCASSILGLAGRNEQFFGPGTRLTVL.

V is TRBV5-5 and J is TRBJ2-3; 11 nucleotides match TRBD2. Unmatched junction bases numbered 7, after V lost 1 base and J lost 6 bases. In germline, CDR1 is SGHKS, CDR2 YYEKEE (reference sequence). The CDR3 has 16 residues. The CDR3 DNA is TGTGCCAGCAGCTTGACTAGCGGGAGAGTTGGGGATACGCAGTATTTT. It codes for CASSLTSGRVGDTQYF.

The chain has TRBV10-3 and TRBJ1-1, with 9 nucleotides matching TRBD1. With V trimmed by 4 bases and J by 6 bases, 18 bases remained unmatched. The CDR3 runs 18 residues. Germline loops: CDR1 ENHRY, CDR2 SYGVKD. The CDR3 nucleotides read TGTGCCATCAGTGGTTCCCTTATCTTGACAGGGGGAAGAGCTGAAGCTTTCTTT. Protein product: CAISGSLILTGGRAEAFF.

The chain employs TRBV5-1 and TRBJ2-2, with D hard to call. The CDR3 is 15 residues long. Trimming stripped 0 bases from V and 1 base from J, with 7 bases between. The germline CDR1 and CDR2 sequences are SGHRS and YFSETQ. Here the CDR3 DNA reads TGCGCCAGCAGCTTGGTAGCCGGGAACACCGGGGAGCTGTTTTTT. It encodes CASSLVAGNTGELFF.

V usage is TRBV5-4 and J usage is TRBJ2-3; tentative D call: TRBD2 (5 bases). The V gene's germline CDR1 is SGHNT and CDR2 YYREEE (reference sequence). This CDR3 contains 15 residues. Trimming shortened V by 6 bases and J by 1 base, and 15 bases separated the two germline ends. CDR3 bases: TGTGCCAGCACCCCCGGTGATAGCGGCACAGATACGCAGTATTTT. The encoded protein is CASTPGDSGTDTQYF.

The chain links TRBV5-4 to TRBJ1-2, with D possibly TRBD1 on 6 matching bases. V was pared by 1 base and J by 8 bases, with 9 bases between. The V gene's germline CDR1 is SGHNT and CDR2 YYREEE (reference sequence). This CDR3 has 12 residues. CDR3 amino acids: CASSLQGQGYTF. The CDR3 DNA reads as TGTGCCAGCAGCTTGCAGGGGCAAGGCTACACCTTC.

The chain recombines TRBV7-8 with TRBJ2-3; 10 bases match TRBD2. After removal of 5 bases from V and 1 base from J, the junction contained 6 bases not matched to a gene. In germline, CDR1 is SGHVS, CDR2 FQNEAQ. The CDR3 loop spans 16 amino acids. The CDR3 sequence: CASSPSGTSGTDTQYF. The DNA for the CDR3 is TGTGCCAGCAGCCCCTCCGGGACTAGCGGCACAGATACGCAGTATTTT.

The J gene is TRBJ2-7, the V gene TRBV5-6; TRBD1 might be the D (7 bases). The CDR3 has 13 residues. V was clipped by 5 bases and J by 4 bases, with 13 bases between them. Per germline, CDR1 SGHDT and CDR2 YYEEEE. CDR3 in DNA: TGTGCCAGCAGTACGGCAGGGGGGTACGAGCAGTACGTC. Its protein product is CASSTAGGYEQYV.

This clone has more than one count but fewer than ten. V is TRBV4-3 and J is TRBJ2-7, with 8 positions matching TRBD1. Losses at the gene ends were 5 bases for V and 3 bases for J; bases not matched to a gene: 12. This CDR3 region has 16 residues. The germline CDR1 and CDR2 sequences are LGHNA and YSLEER. DNA of the CDR3: TGCGCCAGCAGCGAAACTCTCACACAGGGGGTCTACGAGCAGTACGTC. Translation gives CASSETLTQGVYEQYV.

This clone was detected only a few times. CDR3 amino acids: CAWSDGQGDLAEAFF. The CDR3 DNA follows: TGTGCCTGGAGTGATGGACAGGGGGACCTGGCTGAAGCTTTCTTT. J is TRBJ1-1 and V is TRBV30; 10 bases are a match to TRBD1. CDR3 length: 15 residues. Germline loops: CDR1 GTSNPN, CDR2 SVGIG (reference sequence). Losses at the gene ends were 1 base for V and 6 bases for J; bases not matched to a gene: 8. The full variable domain, with the rest looked up from reference TRBV30 and TRBJ1-1, is SQTIHQWPATLVQPVGSPLSLECTVEGTSNPNLYWYRQAAGRGLQLLFYSVGIGQISSEVPQNLSASRPQDRQFILSSKKLLLSDSGFYLCAWSDGQGDLAEAFFGQGTRLTVV.

This clone was seen only a few times. This chain uses TRBV7-9 with TRBJ2-5, with D possibly TRBD1 on 6 matching bases. Germline V gene data show CDR1 as SEHNR and CDR2 as FQNEAQ (reference sequence). CDR3 length: 16 amino acids. Trimming stripped 2 bases from V and 5 bases from J, with 18 bases between. The CDR3 DNA follows: TGTGCCAGCAGCTTAAGAACAGGGTGGGTCGGGGAGACCCAGTACTTC. This translates into CASSLRTGWVGETQYF.

The chain uses TRBV23-1 and TRBJ2-7; 9 bases are a match to TRBD1. TRBV23-1 is flagged as an ORF with uncertain function. With V trimmed by 3 bases and J by 3 bases, 9 bases remained unmatched. The CDR3 extends over 16 amino acids. The CDR3 spells CASSHSQGAKVYEQYV. As DNA, the CDR3 is TGCGCCAGCAGTCACTCACAGGGGGCTAAAGTCTACGAGCAGTACGTC.

The chain joins TRBV27 to TRBJ1-2; 8 nucleotides line up with TRBD1. CDR1 and CDR2 from the germline V gene are MNHEY and SMNVEV (reference sequence). J lost 7 bases, V lost 6 bases, and 7 bases had no gene match. CDR3 size: 13 residues. Here the CDR3 reads CASSQGAALGYTF. DNA for the CDR3: TGTGCCAGCAGCCAGGGGGCCGCCCTTGGCTACACCTTC.

This clone has a single count. This rearrangement joins TRBV9 to TRBJ1-4; D may be TRBD1 (5 bases). Trimming stripped 6 bases from V and 7 bases from J, with 19 bases between. The V gene's germline CDR1 is SGDLS and CDR2 YYNGEE. This CDR3 has 15 residues. CDR3 residues: CASTTTGFGGEKLFF. CDR3 bases: TGTGCCAGCACCACGACTGGGTTCGGGGGTGAAAAACTGTTTTTT. Together with reference TRBV9 and TRBJ1-4, the CDR3 gives the full variable domain: DSGVTQTPKHLITATGQRVTLRCSPRSGDLSVYWYQQSLDQGLQFLIQYYNGEERAKGNILERFSAQQFPDLHSELNLSSLELGDSALYFCASTTTGFGGEKLFFGSGTQLSVL.